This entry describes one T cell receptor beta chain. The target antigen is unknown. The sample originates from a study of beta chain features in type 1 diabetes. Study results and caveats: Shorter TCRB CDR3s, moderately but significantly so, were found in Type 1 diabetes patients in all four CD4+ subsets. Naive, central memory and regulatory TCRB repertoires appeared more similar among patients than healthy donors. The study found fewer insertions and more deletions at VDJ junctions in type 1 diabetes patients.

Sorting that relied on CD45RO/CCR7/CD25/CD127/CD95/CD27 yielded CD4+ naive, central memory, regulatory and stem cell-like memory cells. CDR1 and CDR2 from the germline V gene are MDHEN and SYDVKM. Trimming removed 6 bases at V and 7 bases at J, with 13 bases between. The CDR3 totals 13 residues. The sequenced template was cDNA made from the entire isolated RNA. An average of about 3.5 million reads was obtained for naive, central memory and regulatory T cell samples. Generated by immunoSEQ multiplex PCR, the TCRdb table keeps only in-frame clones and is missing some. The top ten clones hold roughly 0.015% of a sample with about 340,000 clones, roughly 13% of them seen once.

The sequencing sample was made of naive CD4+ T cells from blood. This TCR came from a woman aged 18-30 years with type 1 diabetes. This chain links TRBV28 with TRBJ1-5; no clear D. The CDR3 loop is CASSPQWEQPQHF. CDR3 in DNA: TGTGCCAGCAGCCCACAGTGGGAGCAGCCCCAGCATTTT.